The count of the clone carrying this TCR beta chain is one. What it recognizes is unknown. There were at least 5 micrograms of total RNA extracted from every sample. This record comes from a study of blood T cells in healthy people across ages. A sample-barcoded 5' primer and a J-beta primer mix were used in a second PCR of about 7 to 11 cycles. Tagging of each cDNA molecule was performed by a template-switch adaptor with 12 random nucleotides. Per sample, CDR3-containing paired-end reads numbered at least 2.5 million. Using its own MiXCR run on the 5' RACE reads, TCRdb lists one record per CDR3 protein. The profile covers some 1,500,000 distinct CDR3 sequences, with approximately 43% appearing a single time and 4% taken by the ten largest. The study's findings and limits: Versus aged donors, long-lived donors had higher diversity and more naive CD4+ cells.

The sequence was collected from a woman aged 18 to 35 in good health. Material: blood.

CDR3 sequence (DNA): TGTGCCATCAGGGGGACTAGCGGGAGGCCCACAGATACGCAGTATTTT. Its protein product is CAIRGTSGRPTDTQYF. This sequence joins TRBV10-3 and TRBJ2-3, with TRBD2 matching over 15 bases. The V gene's germline CDR1 is ENHRY and CDR2 SYGVKD. The CDR3 spans 16 residues. Germline trimming cut 6 bases from V and 2 bases from J; bases unmatched to any gene: 3.